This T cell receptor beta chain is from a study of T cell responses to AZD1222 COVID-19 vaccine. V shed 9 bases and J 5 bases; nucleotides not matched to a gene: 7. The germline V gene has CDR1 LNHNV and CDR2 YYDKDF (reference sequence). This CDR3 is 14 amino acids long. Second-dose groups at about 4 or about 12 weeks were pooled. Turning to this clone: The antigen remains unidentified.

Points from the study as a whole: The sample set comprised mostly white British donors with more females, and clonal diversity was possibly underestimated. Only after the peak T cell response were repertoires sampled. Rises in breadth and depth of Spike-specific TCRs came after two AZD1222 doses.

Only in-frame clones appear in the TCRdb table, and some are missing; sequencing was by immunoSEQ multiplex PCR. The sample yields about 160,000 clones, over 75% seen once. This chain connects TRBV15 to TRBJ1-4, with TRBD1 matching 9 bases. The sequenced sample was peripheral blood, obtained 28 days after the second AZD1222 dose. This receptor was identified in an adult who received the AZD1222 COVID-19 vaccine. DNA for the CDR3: TGTGCCACATCGGCCGGGACAGGGAATGAAAAACTGTTTTTT. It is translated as CATSAGTGNEKLFF.